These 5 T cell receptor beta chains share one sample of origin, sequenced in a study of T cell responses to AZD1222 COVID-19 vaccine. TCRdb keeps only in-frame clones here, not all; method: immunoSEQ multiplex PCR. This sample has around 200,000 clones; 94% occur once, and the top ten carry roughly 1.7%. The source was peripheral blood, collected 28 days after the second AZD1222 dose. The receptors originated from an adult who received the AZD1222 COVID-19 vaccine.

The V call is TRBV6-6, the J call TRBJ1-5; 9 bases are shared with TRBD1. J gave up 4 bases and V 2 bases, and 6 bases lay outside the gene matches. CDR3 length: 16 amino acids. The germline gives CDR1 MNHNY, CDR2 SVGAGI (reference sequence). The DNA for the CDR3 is TGTGCCAGCAGTTACGGGGGGACAGGGTTAAATCAGCCCCAGCATTTT. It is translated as CASSYGGTGLNQPQHF.

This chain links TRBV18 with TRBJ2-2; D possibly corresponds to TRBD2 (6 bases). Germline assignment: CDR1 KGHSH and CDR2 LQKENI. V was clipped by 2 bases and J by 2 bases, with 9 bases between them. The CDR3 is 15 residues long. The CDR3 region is CASSPDGLNTGELFF. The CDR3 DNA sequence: TGTGCCAGCTCACCAGACGGACTAAACACCGGGGAGCTGTTTTTT.

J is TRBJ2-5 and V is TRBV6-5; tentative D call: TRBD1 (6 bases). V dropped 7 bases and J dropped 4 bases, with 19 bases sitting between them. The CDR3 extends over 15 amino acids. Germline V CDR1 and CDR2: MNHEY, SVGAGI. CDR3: CASTFSPGVSETQYF. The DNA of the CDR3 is TGTGCCAGCACCTTTTCCCCAGGGGTTTCAGAGACCCAGTACTTC.

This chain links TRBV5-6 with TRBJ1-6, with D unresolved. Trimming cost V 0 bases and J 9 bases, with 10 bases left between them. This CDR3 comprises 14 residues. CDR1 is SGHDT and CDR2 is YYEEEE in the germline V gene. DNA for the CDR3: TGTGCCAGCAGCTTGGAAGGGTTCAGTTCACCCCTCCACTTT. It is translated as CASSLEGFSSPLHF.

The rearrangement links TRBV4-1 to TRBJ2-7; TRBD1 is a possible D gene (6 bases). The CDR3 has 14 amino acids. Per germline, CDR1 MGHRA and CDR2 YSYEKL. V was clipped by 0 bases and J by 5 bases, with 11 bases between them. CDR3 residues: CASSQDQGRNEQYF. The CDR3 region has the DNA TGCGCCAGCAGCCAAGATCAGGGGCGCAACGAGCAGTACTTC.